This T cell receptor beta chain comes out of a study of blood T cells in healthy people across ages. General study findings and limits: While age rose, TCR beta diversity per million T cells dropped in a roughly linear way.

Germline CDR1 is MNHNY and CDR2 is SVGAGI (reference sequence). CDR3 length: 15 residues. A note on this clonotype: Its specificity is not known. The junction does not match germline at one end; this may be a read error.

For the second PCR, which ran for about 7 to 11 cycles, a sample-barcoded 5' primer and a J-beta primer mix were used. TCRdb ran MiXCR on the 5' RACE reads and lists one entry per CDR3 protein. The sample shows 1,100,000 or so distinct CDR3 sequences, more than 40% of them seen only once. The gene calls are TRBV6-6 and TRBJ2-4; 12 bases are a match to TRBD2. The J call may be wrong; the DNA end is better matched by TRBJ2-7. Sequencing was done on a sample of blood. The clonotype comes from an older woman in good health. The CDR3 here is CAGSSTSGRAYEQYF. CDR3 DNA: TGTGCCGGCAGCTCGACTAGCGGGAGAGCCTACGAGCAGTACTTC.